This T cell receptor beta chain was sequenced for a study of cytomegalovirus exposure and HLA in healthy donors. Study observations and caveats: Cytomegalovirus-associated status was assigned to more than 150 TCR beta chains. For presence/absence analyses, sequencing depth was assumed to be roughly uniform across donors. Apart from CMV serostatus, no immune exposure information was available. Testing in vitro showed a few CMV-associated chains specific for CMV antigens.

Trimming cost V 9 bases and J 1 base, with 16 bases left between them. The CDR3 length is 14 residues. Germline V gene data show CDR1 as ENHRY and CDR2 as SYGVKD. In the case of this clone: Its antigen remains unknown.

The primer mix had 60 Vbeta and 13 Jbeta primers. The assay was immunoSEQ multiplex PCR, and TCRdb's table has in-frame clones only and misses some. This table holds some 250,000 clones, roughly 82% found once. This sequence originates from a woman in her thirties or forties in good health and CMV-seropositive. The V gene is TRBV10-3, the J gene TRBJ2-7; possible D gene TRBD2, 5 bases. The sequenced material came from PBMCs. CDR3 coding DNA: TGTGCCATTCTCGGGAAAGGGCCTTCCTACGAGCAGTACTTC. Its protein product is CAILGKGPSYEQYF.